These 2 T cell receptor beta chains originate from one sample sequenced in a study of control samples from healthy donors and cancer patients. The protocol was immunoSEQ multiplex PCR, while the TCRdb copy is restricted to in-frame clones and leaves out a portion. The sample has just under 2,000 clones; 60% to 85% are singletons. Material for sequencing was formalin-fixed, paraffin-embedded tissue. These TCRs come from a female donor with lung cancer.

The J gene is TRBJ2-3, the V gene TRBV5-1, with 10 bases fitting TRBD2. Germline CDR1 and CDR2: SGHRS and YFSETQ. The CDR3 covers 15 residues. The junction had 8 bases not matched to a gene; V was cut back by 5 bases and J by 5 bases. CDR3 DNA sequence: TGCGCCAGCAGGCCGGGACTAGCGACGGTAGATACGCAGTATTTT. This encodes CASRPGLATVDTQYF.

The chain has TRBV28 and TRBJ2-3; 8 bases are a match to TRBD1. This CDR3 has 15 amino acids. With 6 bases clipped from V and 4 bases from J, the junction kept 9 bases outside the gene matches. CDR1 is MDHEN and CDR2 is SYDVKM in the germline V gene. In DNA, the CDR3 is TGTGCCAGCAGCACAGGGGGTGAGGGACCAGATACGCAGTATTTT. This sequence encodes CASSTGGEGPDTQYF.